This T cell receptor (beta chain) is drawn from a study of T cell responses to AZD1222 COVID-19 vaccine. Profiled with immunoSEQ multiplex PCR; TCRdb holds only in-frame clones, not every one. The repertoire includes under 35,000 clones, around 89% of them detected once, and 14% sits in the top ten. This clone was detected once. Germline CDR1 KGHSH, CDR2 LQKENI. Trimming cost V 6 bases and J 8 bases, with 13 bases left between them. The CDR3 runs to 12 residues. This TCR was recovered from an adult who received the AZD1222 COVID-19 vaccine. This specimen consisted of peripheral blood, obtained 28 days after the second AZD1222 dose. The rearrangement uses TRBV18 and TRBJ1-1; D call uncertain. The CDR3 loop is CASSRPRVEAFF. DNA of the CDR3: TGTGCCAGCTCCCGTCCGCGGGTGGAAGCTTTCTTT.